This TCR beta chain derives from a study of Ad26.COV2.S vaccination and SARS-CoV-2 variants (dated by TCRdb to about 2021). Broadly, across the study: Vaccine-arm donors came from COV1001, a multicentre, randomized, double-blind, placebo-controlled phase I-IIa trial of Ad26.COV2.S in healthy adults. TCRbeta repertoire sequencing was used to assess the specificity and breadth of SARS-CoV-2-reactive T cell receptors after Ad26.COV2.S vaccination. The TCR-sequenced set comprised roughly 30 samples: some 20 Ad26.COV2.S vaccine recipients, 5 placebo recipients and 8 SARS-CoV-2 convalescent individuals. Investigators did not know the trial group allocation while performing experiments and assessing outcomes. Ad26.COV2.S was administered intramuscularly at a dose of 5x10^10 or 1x10^11 viral particles, either as one shot or as two shots given 56 days apart. Trial participants were randomized into five groups of five, in which low-dose or high-dose Ad26.COV2.S was given once or twice, or placebo was given on both occasions. The full study reports these points: The study was not powered to compare responses between vaccine doses or regimens. Comparable non-spike TCR breadth was observed between vaccine and placebo recipients, consistent with only spike being contained in the vaccine. According to the authors, total T cell responses may have been underestimated by the TCR breadth and depth analyses. Ad26.COV2.S recipients had higher spike-specific TCR breadth than placebo recipients (P = 0.0014). After vaccination, spike-specific CD8+ and CD4+ T cell responses were reported to show substantial breadth.

TCRbeta CDR3 regions were sequenced with the immunoSEQ Assay. After extraction, genomic DNA underwent amplification by bias-controlled multiplex PCR, followed by high-throughput sequencing. The authors' analysis ran thus. Collapsing and filtering of sequences were performed to quantify the absolute abundance of each unique TCRbeta CDR3 region. T cell fraction was estimated by normalization of TCRbeta template counts to usable DNA, with usable DNA being measured through amplification of reference genes present in all nucleated cells. Repertoire TCRs were annotated as SARS-CoV-2-specific by exact matching of V gene, CDR3 amino acid sequence and J gene to a known reactive TCR set. The reference SARS-CoV-2 TCR set was obtained from MIRA and was filtered for enrichment in COVID-19-positive ImmuneCODE repertoires, whereby public or cross-reactive TCRs were removed. Based on the MIRA antigens, annotated TCRs were further analysed at the level of specific ORF or position within ORF. Breadth was defined as the number of annotated unique rearrangements divided by the total number of unique productive rearrangements, and depth was defined as the summed frequency of the annotated unique rearrangements. Two-sided Wilcoxon rank-sum tests were applied when comparing TCR breadth between groups. In TCRdb, the immuneACCESS table is reduced to in-frame sequences with V and J assigned. These tables do not hold every clone; where another copy was compared, an unresolved V gene accounts for under half, and the others remain unexplained. The D gene and trimming were derived from the DNA, and the V and J assignments and clone size from that table. The sample data list 440,000 or so clones, and about 90% of these were observed just once. Jointly, the top ten make up less than 4.5% of the sample.

V lost 6 bases and J lost 1 base; the stretch between them is 12 bases long. The germline V gene yields SNHLY for CDR1 and FYNNEI for CDR2. The CDR3 numbers 14 residues from cysteine through phenylalanine. Just the 42-base CDR3 DNA is kept, in frame starting at base 1. In the paper's terms, the treatment or condition label means: around 19 received Ad26.COV2.S at low or high dose, single or two shots; 5 received placebo; per-sample allocation not given. For vaccine and placebo recipients, the sequenced repertoires came from samples collected on day 63 after the first injection. Between 29 July and 7 August 2020, Cohort 1b enrolled approximately 26 adults aged 18-55 years at one site in Boston, USA. Ad26.COV2.S was a replication-incompetent adenovirus type 26 vector expressing a prefusion-stabilized SARS-CoV-2 spike protein from the original Wuhan strain. As concerns this clone: What this receptor recognizes is not known. Per-base quality was not reported, and no clone a single base away is much larger than it.

This receptor chain uses TRBV2 and TRBJ2-5; the D gene is perhaps TRBD1 or TRBD2, as each covers 5 bases. Sequenced material: peripheral blood, taken in a trial of Ad26.COV2.S vaccine versus placebo. The clonotype comes from a person between 18 and 60 years old who received the Ad26.COV2.S COVID-19 vaccine or a placebo. The nucleotide sequence reads as follows: TGTGCCAGCAGAAGGGACGTAGTCCAAGAGACCCAGTACTTC. Its translation is CASRRDVVQETQYF.